This entry lists 30 T cell receptor beta chains sequenced from one sample in a study of blood T cell repertoires in COVID-19. The data were produced by immunoSEQ multiplex PCR, yet TCRdb's version contains in-frame clones alone and is incomplete. Of about 120,000 clones in the sample, approximately 80% were seen once. Sequenced input: peripheral blood. The receptors come from a man between 35 and 55 years old with active or convalescent COVID-19.

This clone was found a few times. This chain uses TRBV5-8 with TRBJ1-2; D not certain. Trimming stripped 4 bases from V and 3 bases from J, with 16 bases between. In germline, CDR1 is SGHTS, CDR2 YDEGEE. The CDR3 is 15 residues long. In DNA form, the CDR3 reads TGTGCCAGCAGCCCGCGGGCGCGGGGAGACTATGGCTACACCTTC. Protein: CASSPRARGDYGYTF. The full variable domain, with the rest looked up from reference TRBV5-8 and TRBJ1-2, is EAGVTQSPTHLIKTRGQQATLRCSPISGHTSVYWYQQALGLGLQFLLWYDEGEERNRGNFPPRFSGRQFPNYSSELNVNALELEDSALYLCASSPRARGDYGYTFGSGTRLTVV.

The chain carries TRBV5-4 and TRBJ2-7; 8 positions agree with TRBD1. The ends lost 5 bases at V and 4 bases at J; junction bases unmatched: 11. The CDR3 covers 15 residues. Germline V CDR1 and CDR2: SGHNT, YYREEE (reference sequence). In nucleotides, the CDR3 is TGTGCCAGCAGAGCTGACAGGGGATCTCATTACGAGCAGTACTTC. Protein sequence: CASRADRGSHYEQYF.

This clone was observed a handful of times. The CDR3 is CASSLVFREEQYF. The CDR3 DNA follows: TGTGCCAGCAGCTTAGTATTCAGGGAAGAGCAGTACTTC. The chain recombines TRBV7-2 with TRBJ2-7, with D possibly matching TRBD1 (5 bases). Trimming removed 1 base from V and 7 bases from J, with 11 bases in between. Germline loops: CDR1 SGHTA, CDR2 FQGNSA. CDR3 length: 13 residues.

The chain employs TRBV5-1 and TRBJ1-4, with D unresolved. This CDR3 comprises 18 residues. V dropped 0 bases and J dropped 8 bases, with 23 bases sitting between them. CDR1 and CDR2 (germline): SGHRS, YFSETQ. In DNA form, the CDR3 reads TGCGCCAGCAGCTTGGCCCCTCTAGCCCAGTTCAAAGGGGAAAAACTGTTTTTT. This sequence encodes CASSLAPLAQFKGEKLFF. The complete variable domain, with remaining parts taken from reference TRBV5-1 and TRBJ1-4, reads KAGVTQTPRYLIKTRGQQVTLSCSPISGHRSVSWYQQTPGQGLQFLFEYFSETQRNKGNFPGRFSGRQFSNSRSEMNVSTLELGDSALYLCASSLAPLAQFKGEKLFFGSGTQLSVL.

This clone came up a few times. V is TRBV10-3 and J is TRBJ1-5; the D is unclear. Germline-derived CDR1 and CDR2 are ENHRY and SYGVKD. Trimming cost V 2 bases and J 2 bases, with 13 bases left between them. The CDR3 spans 16 residues. The CDR3 DNA follows: TGTGCCATCAGTGAGCCAGGAGGTATTGGCAATCAGCCCCAGCATTTT. It is translated as CAISEPGGIGNQPQHF.

The V and J genes are TRBV5-1 and TRBJ2-3; 11 positions agree with TRBD2. CDR3 size: 14 residues. Germline CDR1 and CDR2: SGHRS and YFSETQ. The ends lost 5 bases at V and 5 bases at J; junction bases unmatched: 4. The DNA of the CDR3 is TGCGCCAGCAGACTAGCGGGGGCAGGAGATACGCAGTATTTT. Translating gives CASRLAGAGDTQYF.

This clone occurred a few times. V usage is TRBV4-1 and J usage is TRBJ1-1; D is unclear. The CDR3 is made up of 18 amino acids. The germline gives CDR1 MGHRA, CDR2 YSYEKL. The V end was cut by 0 bases, the J end by 1 base, with 18 bases between. The chain's CDR3 is CASSQDEQIIARNTEAFF. Written as DNA, the CDR3 is TGCGCCAGCAGCCAAGATGAACAGATAATCGCTCGGAACACTGAAGCTTTCTTT.

This sequence joins TRBV29-1 and TRBJ1-2; the match to TRBD1 covers 10 bases. CDR1 and CDR2 (germline): SQVTM, ANQGSEA. Losses at the gene ends were 3 bases for V and 9 bases for J; bases not matched to a gene: 4. The CDR3 consists of 12 residues. The CDR3 coding sequence is TGCAGCGTTGAGGGACAGGGGTTGCGCTACACCTTC. Its protein is CSVEGQGLRYTF.

The chain combines TRBV6-6 with TRBJ1-2; 9 bases match TRBD1. The CDR3 covers 18 residues. Germline trimming cut 5 bases from V and 0 bases from J; bases unmatched to any gene: 13. Germline V gene lookup returns CDR1 MNHNY and CDR2 SVGAGI (reference sequence). The CDR3 DNA reads as TGTGCCAGCAGTCACAGGGGGCGCGTGGCACAGTCTAACTATGGCTACACCTTC. Protein product: CASSHRGRVAQSNYGYTF.

The V call is TRBV11-2, the J call TRBJ1-3; D remains unclear. From germline, CDR1 is SGHAT and CDR2 FQNNGV. V shed 2 bases and J shed 3 bases, with 11 bases lying between them. The CDR3 totals 15 residues. This chain's CDR3 is CASSLSPSGGNTIYF. The CDR3 coding sequence is TGTGCCAGCAGCTTAAGCCCCTCCGGTGGAAACACCATATATTTT.

The chain links TRBV29-1 to TRBJ2-3, with TRBD1 matching 7 bases. The length of the CDR3 is 14 residues. With 5 bases clipped from V and 4 bases from J, the junction kept 9 bases outside the gene matches. Germline CDR1 is SQVTM and CDR2 is ANQGSEA. The CDR3 spells CSVQSDRVADTQYF. Here the CDR3 DNA reads TGCAGCGTTCAGAGTGACAGGGTTGCAGATACGCAGTATTTT.

The genes are TRBV29-1 and TRBJ2-5, with D unresolved. This CDR3 is 13 amino acids long. The V and J ends lost 6 bases and 4 bases respectively, with 15 bases between them. Germline CDR1 SQVTM, CDR2 ANQGSEA. CDR3 amino acids: CSVAGVGTETQYF. The CDR3 region has the DNA TGCAGCGTGGCTGGTGTTGGTACAGAGACCCAGTACTTC.

The chain couples TRBV12-3 or TRBV12-4 to TRBJ2-1, with D unclear. Deletions cut 6 bases from V and 8 bases from J, with 8 bases between. This CDR3 is built from 11 residues. This CDR3 is CASSPFDEQFF. The CDR3 DNA reads TGTGCCAGCAGCCCGTTCGATGAGCAGTTCTTC.

This clone was found a few times. The chain couples TRBV4-2 to TRBJ2-1; 9 nucleotides agree with TRBD2. V trimming: 0 bases; J trimming: 4 bases; junction bases outside the gene matches: 4. The CDR3 extends over 16 amino acids. The germline CDR1 and CDR2 sequences are LGHNA and YNFKEQ. The DNA of the CDR3 is TGTGCCAGCAGCCAAGATCAGACTAGCGGTTACAATGAGCAGTTCTTC. Translated, it gives CASSQDQTSGYNEQFF.

The genes are TRBV5-1 and TRBJ2-7; TRBD2 is a possible D gene (6 bases). Trimming took off 4 bases at V and 6 bases at J, with 14 bases between the two ends. Germline V gene lookup returns CDR1 SGHRS and CDR2 YFSETQ. CDR3 length: 13 amino acids. The CDR3: CASSGGTQGEQYF. CDR3 nucleotides: TGCGCCAGCAGCGGGGGGACTCAGGGCGAGCAGTACTTC.

The chain recombines TRBV6-2 or TRBV6-3 with TRBJ2-7; 13 bases align to TRBD2. Germline values: CDR1 MNHEY, CDR2 SVGEGT. There are 15 residues in the CDR3. J was trimmed by 6 bases and V by 0 bases; bases with no gene match: 2. Here the CDR3 reads CASSYSGLAGVEQYF. The CDR3 DNA is TGTGCCAGCAGTTACTCTGGACTAGCGGGAGTCGAGCAGTACTTC.

V is TRBV12-5 and J is TRBJ2-7; D is perhaps TRBD1 (6 bases). The V gene lost 5 bases and the J gene lost 3 bases, with 11 bases spanning the gap. CDR1 is LGHNT, CDR2 FRNRAP, per germline. The CDR3 spans 13 residues. The CDR3 DNA sequence: TGTGCTAGTGGTAGGACAGAGTACTACGAGCAGTACTTC. Residues: CASGRTEYYEQYF.

In DNA, the CDR3 is TGTGCCAGCAGTTTACCGGGACAGACTAATGAAAAACTGTTTTTT. Protein sequence: CASSLPGQTNEKLFF. The V gene is TRBV28, the J gene TRBJ1-4; 7 bases are a match to TRBD1. CDR1 is MDHEN, CDR2 SYDVKM, per germline. Trimming removed 2 bases from V and 2 bases from J; junction bases left unmatched: 2. The CDR3 has 15 residues.

The V gene is TRBV7-2, the J gene TRBJ2-1, with 7 nucleotides matching TRBD2. Germline loops: CDR1 SGHTA, CDR2 FQGNSA. J gave up 0 bases and V 2 bases, and 7 bases lay outside the gene matches. There are 17 residues in the CDR3. DNA of the CDR3: TGTGCCAGCAGCTTATTAGCGGGCAGCAGCTCCTACAATGAGCAGTTCTTC. This translates into CASSLLAGSSSYNEQFF.

The CDR3 here is CASSPHTTGFNEKLFF. The CDR3 DNA reads as TGTGCCAGCAGTCCCCACACGACAGGGTTTAATGAAAAACTGTTTTTT. The chain uses TRBV28 and TRBJ1-4; 7 nucleotides align to TRBD1. The V gene's germline CDR1 is MDHEN and CDR2 SYDVKM. V was pared by 5 bases and J by 4 bases, with 10 bases of the junction left unmatched. The CDR3 is 16 residues long.

With respect to this clone: The same CDR3 arises from other DNA sequences in this sample as well. The chain employs TRBV5-1 and TRBJ1-1, with 8 positions matching TRBD1. The CDR3 contains 14 residues. J lost 4 bases, V lost 1 base, and 3 bases had no gene match. The germline CDR1 and CDR2 sequences are SGHRS and YFSETQ. The CDR3 sequence: CASSLTGGGTEAFF. CDR3 DNA sequence: TGCGCCAGCAGCTTGACAGGGGGAGGCACTGAAGCTTTCTTT.

This chain joins TRBV6-5 and TRBJ2-6; D remains ambiguous. Germline V gene data show CDR1 as MNHEY and CDR2 as SVGAGI. The V and J ends lost 6 bases and 12 bases respectively, with 12 bases between them. The CDR3 has 12 amino acids. The CDR3 reads CASRKLESVLTF. CDR3 in DNA: TGTGCCAGCAGGAAACTTGAGTCCGTCCTGACTTTC.

This rearrangement joins TRBV19 to TRBJ1-5; perhaps TRBD1 as D (6 bases). Germline loops: CDR1 LNHDA, CDR2 SQIVND (reference sequence). The CDR3 has 15 residues. The V end was cut by 1 base, the J end by 7 bases, with 14 bases between. The DNA of the CDR3 is TGTGCCAGTAGTATAGGTCCAGGGGCAAGGCAGCCCCAGCATTTT. Amino acid sequence: CASSIGPGARQPQHF.

V usage is TRBV11-3 and J usage is TRBJ1-1; perhaps TRBD1 as D (5 bases). CDR1 and CDR2 from the germline V gene are SGHNT and YENEEA. CDR3 length: 16 residues. With 5 bases removed from V and 5 bases from J, the gap between germline ends came to 21 bases. The CDR3 sequence: CASSPTGRDWRTEAFF. CDR3 coding DNA: TGTGCCAGCAGCCCGACCGGCAGGGATTGGCGGACTGAAGCTTTCTTT.

V and J are TRBV29-1 and TRBJ1-6; unclear D gene. CDR1 is SQVTM, CDR2 ANQGSEA, per germline. The CDR3 consists of 13 residues. Trimming stripped 2 bases from V and 7 bases from J, with 9 bases between. CDR3: CSVETDSNSPLHF. CDR3 DNA: TGCAGCGTTGAAACTGACTCCAATTCACCCCTCCACTTT.

This chain uses TRBV5-6 with TRBJ1-3; D gene unclear. V was pared by 2 bases and J by 4 bases, with 7 bases between. Germline V gene sequence: CDR1 SGHDT, CDR2 YYEEEE. This CDR3 is 13 amino acids long. CDR3 in DNA: TGTGCCAGCAGCTTCTCAGCGGGAAACACCATATATTTT. It translates to CASSFSAGNTIYF.

This rearrangement joins TRBV13 to TRBJ1-2, with a tentative D call TRBD1 (6 bases). Trimming took 5 bases from V and 4 from J, leaving 14 bases between them. From germline, CDR1 is PRHDT and CDR2 FYEKMQ (reference sequence). This CDR3 spans 14 amino acids. CDR3 DNA: TGTGCCAGCAGCGCTACAGGGTTGGGCTATGGCTACACCTTC. Protein sequence: CASSATGLGYGYTF.

The chain couples TRBV3-1 (or the pseudogene TRBV3-2) to TRBJ2-5; D not certain. The CDR3 runs to 16 residues. Germline CDR1 and CDR2: LGHDT and YNNKEL (reference sequence). Trimming pared 4 bases from V and 0 bases from J, leaving 15 bases between. Written as DNA, the CDR3 is TGTGCCAGCAGCCTTACCGACGCAGACTACCAAGAGACCCAGTACTTC. Protein product: CASSLTDADYQETQYF.

This chain uses TRBV9 with TRBJ2-5; 10 bases match TRBD1. CDR1 SGDLS and CDR2 YYNGEE come from the germline V gene. The CDR3 runs 19 residues. With V trimmed by 1 base and J by 5 bases, 17 bases remained unmatched. The CDR3 DNA is TGTGCCAGCAGCGTAAACCGGGGGATCGGGACAGGGGACTGGGAGACCCAGTACTTC. Amino acid sequence: CASSVNRGIGTGDWETQYF. Together with reference TRBV9 and TRBJ2-5, the CDR3 gives the full variable domain: DSGVTQTPKHLITATGQRVTLRCSPRSGDLSVYWYQQSLDQGLQFLIQYYNGEERAKGNILERFSAQQFPDLHSELNLSSLELGDSALYFCASSVNRGIGTGDWETQYFGPGTRLLVL.

This sequence joins TRBV18 and TRBJ1-4; 8 bases match TRBD1. V lost 3 bases to trimming and J lost 8 bases; unmatched junction nucleotides: 11. This CDR3 region has 16 residues. Germline V lookup: CDR1 KGHSH, CDR2 LQKENI. CDR3 sequence: CASSPRRTGTGEKLFF. The DNA of the CDR3 is TGTGCCAGCTCACCCCGCCGGACAGGGACAGGCGAAAAACTGTTTTTT.